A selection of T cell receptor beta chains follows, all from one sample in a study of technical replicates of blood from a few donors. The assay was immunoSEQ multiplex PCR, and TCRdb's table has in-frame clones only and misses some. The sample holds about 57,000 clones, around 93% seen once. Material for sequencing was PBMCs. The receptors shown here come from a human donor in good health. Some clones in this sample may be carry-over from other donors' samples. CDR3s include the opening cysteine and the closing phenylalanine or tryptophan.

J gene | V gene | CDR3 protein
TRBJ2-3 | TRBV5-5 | CASRGWEADTQYF
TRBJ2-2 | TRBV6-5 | CASSQGSGELFF
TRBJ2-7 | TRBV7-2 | CASSFLAGANYEQYF
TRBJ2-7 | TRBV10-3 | CAISEPGDPSYEQYF
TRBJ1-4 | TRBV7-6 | CASSLVPGATNEKLFF
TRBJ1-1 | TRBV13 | CASSLVSVSASTEAFF
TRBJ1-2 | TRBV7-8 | CASSFTQGNYGYTF
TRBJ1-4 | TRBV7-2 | CASSLSREKLFF
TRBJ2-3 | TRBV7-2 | CASSSRTISVRDTQYF
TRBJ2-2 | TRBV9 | CASSPRMDGGAGTGELFF
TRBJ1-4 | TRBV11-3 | CASGPINRATNEKLFF
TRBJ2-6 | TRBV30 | CAWSVGGSGANVLTF
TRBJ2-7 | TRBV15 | CATSIQDTTSYEQYF
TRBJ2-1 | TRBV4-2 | CASSQGAPGQGADEQFF
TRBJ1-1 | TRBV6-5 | CASSYSVGLGAFF
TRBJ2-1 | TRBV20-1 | CSAQRGKEQFF
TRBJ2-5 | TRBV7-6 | CASSVEETQYF
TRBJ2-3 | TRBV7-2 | CASSLAGPQYF
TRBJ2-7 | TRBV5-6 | CASSLTGSYEQYF
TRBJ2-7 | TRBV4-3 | CASSSDSGLAARSYEQYF
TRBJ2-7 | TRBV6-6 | CASRGDSGNYEQYF
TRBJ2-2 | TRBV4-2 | CASSPGLAGGPGTGELFF
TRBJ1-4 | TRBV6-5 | CASRIGGSVEKLFF
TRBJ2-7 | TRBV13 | CASSSTLSGGAFEQYF
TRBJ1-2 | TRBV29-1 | CSVEGRGRNYGYTF
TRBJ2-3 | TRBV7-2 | CASSSPGGAADTQYF
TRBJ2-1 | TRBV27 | CASSSGQGTYNEQFF
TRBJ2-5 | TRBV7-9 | CASSFSPGPRGLETQYF
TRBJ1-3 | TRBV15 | CATSRSGRPGNTIYF
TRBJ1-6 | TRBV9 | CASSVGGQGISPLHF
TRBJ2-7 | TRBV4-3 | CASSQDKGESSYEQYF
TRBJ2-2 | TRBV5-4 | CASSPTGTMNTGELFF
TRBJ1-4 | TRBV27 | CASSQTGNEKLFF
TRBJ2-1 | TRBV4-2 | CASSQRVTSGMNEQFF
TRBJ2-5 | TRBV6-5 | CASSYGSGSETQYF